This is a list of T cell receptor beta chains from one sample in a study of T cells in Graves' hyperthyroidism and ophthalmopathy. One entry per CDR3 protein results from TCRdb running MiXCR on the multiplex PCR reads. This table has about 560,000 distinct CDR3 sequences, around 17% appearing once. The sequencing input was blood. These receptor sequences come from a woman aged 18-30 years with Graves' hyperthyroidism. CDR3s include the opening cysteine and the closing phenylalanine or tryptophan. The order of the fields is clone size, J gene, V gene, D gene, CDR3 protein, CDR3 DNA. The D gene is left open where the match is weak. Not every row has a clone size; where given, it reads once, few, many or a size class.

NA TRBJ2-1 TRBV9 TRBD2 CAAGSGRAGDEQFF TGTGCCGCCGGGAGCGGGAGGGCTGGGGATGAGCAGTTCTTC
NA TRBJ2-7 TRBV14 NA CASSPGARGPLLSYEQYF TGTGCCAGCAGCCCCGGTGCGCGGGGCCCACTGCTCTCCTACGAGCAGTACTTC
NA TRBJ1-2 TRBV12-3/TRBV12-4 TRBD1 CASSDRGGYYGYTF TGTGCCAGCAGTGATCGAGGGGGCTACTATGGCTACACCTTC
NA TRBJ2-1 TRBV3-1 TRBD2 CASTGTSGTGEQFF TGTGCCAGCACCGGGACTAGCGGGACGGGTGAGCAGTTCTTC
few TRBJ1-2 TRBV9 NA CASSSSYGYTF TGTGCCAGCAGCAGTTCTTATGGCTACACCTTC
NA TRBJ1-5 TRBV19 TRBD1 CASSFPPQGQGNQPQHF TGTGCCAGTAGTTTCCCCCCCCAGGGACAGGGTAACCAGCCCCAGCATTTT
many TRBJ1-1 TRBV11-2 NA CASSPTSAGVGNTEAFF TGTGCCAGCAGCCCCACATCGGCAGGGGTTGGGAACACTGAAGCTTTCTTT
many TRBJ2-5 TRBV12-3/TRBV12-4 NA CASSFGRKETQYF TGTGCCAGCAGCTTCGGACGGAAAGAGACCCAGTACTTC
NA TRBJ1-2 TRBV18 TRBD1 CASSPPVRQGSYGYTF TGTGCCAGCTCACCACCGGTCCGACAGGGAAGCTATGGCTACACCTTC
NA TRBJ1-6 TRBV7-2 TRBD1 CASSTISGTGNSPLHF TGTGCCAGCAGTACAATCTCCGGGACAGGGAATTCACCCCTCCACTTT
many TRBJ2-2 TRBV7-2 NA CASSLTRGNTGELFF TGTGCCAGCAGCTTGACCAGGGGGAACACCGGGGAGCTGTTTTTT
many TRBJ2-1 TRBV12-3/TRBV12-4 TRBD2 CASSGSGRNEQFF TGTGCCAGCAGCGGTAGCGGGAGAAATGAGCAGTTCTTC
few TRBJ1-5 TRBV20-1 NA CSARKREVGNQPQHF TGCAGTGCTAGAAAGAGGGAGGTAGGAAATCAGCCCCAGCATTTT
many TRBJ1-5 TRBV2 NA CASSEADPGGLGDQPQHF TGTGCCAGCAGTGAAGCCGACCCGGGGGGCTTAGGGGATCAGCCCCAGCATTTT
many TRBJ2-7 TRBV7-9 TRBD1 CASSRADRGRTYEQYF TGTGCCAGCAGCCGAGCGGACAGGGGGAGAACCTACGAGCAGTACTTC
NA TRBJ2-7 TRBV20-1 TRBD2 CSASPGLSSYEQYF TGCAGTGCTAGCCCGGGACTAAGCTCCTACGAGCAGTACTTC
few TRBJ2-5 TRBV5-1 TRBD1 CASSLPGGSGETQYF TGCGCCAGCAGCTTGCCAGGGGGCTCCGGAGAGACCCAGTACTTC
NA TRBJ1-1 TRBV7-8 TRBD1 CASSFGQDTEAFF TGTGCCAGCAGCTTTGGACAGGACACTGAAGCTTTCTTT
once TRBJ2-3 TRBV15 NA CATSRVNWGTTDTQYF TGTGCCACCAGCAGAGTAAATTGGGGGACCACAGATACGCAGTATTTT
many TRBJ2-7 TRBV20-1 NA CSARRRPRSSYEQYF TGCAGTGCCAGGCGACGACCAAGGAGCTCCTACGAGCAGTACTTC
many TRBJ2-1 TRBV24-1 TRBD2 CATSESAPGLAGGEQFF TGTGCCACCAGTGAATCCGCTCCGGGACTAGCGGGAGGTGAGCAGTTCTTC
NA TRBJ2-3 TRBV6-9 NA CASSSGRRAILDTQYF TGTGCCAGCAGTTCCGGAAGGCGAGCGATCTTAGATACGCAGTATTTT
few TRBJ1-5 TRBV28 NA CAIKGSWSNQPQHF TGTGCCATCAAGGGTAGTTGGAGCAATCAGCCCCAGCATTTT
few TRBJ2-1 TRBV5-6 NA CASSLARGNEQFF TGTGCCAGCAGCTTGGCTCGGGGCAATGAGCAGTTCTTC
NA TRBJ2-2 TRBV5-1 TRBD1 CASSLQGTNTGELFF TGCGCCAGCAGCTTACAGGGGACGAACACCGGGGAGCTGTTTTTT
few TRBJ2-7 TRBV6-1 NA CASTPLRATYEQYF TGTGCCAGCACCCCCCTGAGGGCCACCTACGAGCAGTACTTC
NA TRBJ2-1 TRBV7-2 NA CASSSWARGGRDEQFF TGTGCCAGCAGCTCTTGGGCGAGAGGAGGTCGTGATGAGCAGTTCTTC
few TRBJ1-1 TRBV6-1 TRBD1 CASSYGQANTEAFF TGTGCCAGCAGTTATGGACAGGCGAACACTGAAGCTTTCTTT
many TRBJ2-1 TRBV10-3 NA CAISESAGSYNEQFF TGTGCCATCAGTGAGAGCGCGGGCTCCTACAATGAGCAGTTCTTC
few TRBJ2-3 TRBV20-1 NA CSGTGPPGNTQYF TGCAGTGGAACGGGACCCCCAGGGAATACGCAGTATTTT
many TRBJ2-3 TRBV28 NA CAIEDGRGLSTDTQYF TGTGCCATCGAGGACGGGCGGGGCCTTAGCACAGATACGCAGTATTTT
NA TRBJ2-5 TRBV6-2/TRBV6-3 NA CASSYSAETQPGETQYF TGTGCCAGCAGTTACTCAGCCGAGACCCAGCCCGGAGAGACCCAGTACTTC
once TRBJ2-7 TRBV13 TRBD1 CASSVDGTGAYEQYF TGTGCCAGCAGCGTCGATGGGACAGGGGCATACGAGCAGTACTTC
NA TRBJ1-2 TRBV20-1 NA CSAHPLTAVYGYTF TGCAGTGCCCACCCTTTGACAGCCGTATATGGCTACACCTTC
many TRBJ2-1 TRBV18 TRBD2 CASATREGYNEQFF TGTGCCAGCGCGACGCGGGAGGGCTACAATGAGCAGTTCTTC
NA TRBJ2-2 TRBV11-2 NA CASSSIGQLTGELFF TGTGCCAGCAGCTCGATAGGACAGTTGACCGGGGAGCTGTTTTTT
many TRBJ2-7 TRBV2 NA CASSRMKEVSYEQYF TGTGCCAGCAGCCGGATGAAGGAGGTTTCCTACGAGCAGTACTTC